This T cell receptor beta chain was observed in a study of TIL therapy for anti-PD-1-resistant metastatic lung cancer. The immunoSEQ assay was v3. Here immunoSEQ multiplex PCR was the method, and the copy in TCRdb shows in-frame clones only, minus some. The table lists about 6,400 clones, 64% of them singletons. This sample's time point: pre-treatment sample, taken before nivolumab and TIL therapy. Tumor tissue came from excised metastases, mostly pleural nodules or supraclavicular lymph nodes. The CDR3 has 10 amino acids. V lost 3 bases and J lost 10, with 7 bases in between. Germline-derived CDR1 and CDR2 are DFQATT and SNEGSKA (reference sequence).

The sequence was obtained from a person aged 30 to 80 with non-small cell lung cancer. This material consisted of tumor tissue, taken at baseline. The chain carries TRBV20-1 and TRBJ2-1; D gene unclear. CDR3 coding DNA: TGCAGTGCTAGGGAAATAGAGCAGTTCTTC. This gives the protein CSAREIEQFF.